A single T cell receptor (beta chain) is shown here with its context. The record originates from a study of tumour-infiltrating T cells in Burkitt lymphoma. Germline CDR1 reads DFQATT; CDR2 reads SNEGSKA (reference sequence). V shed 3 bases and J shed 6 bases, with 8 bases lying between them. The CDR3 contains 11 residues. The repertoire was sequenced with immunoSEQ multiplex PCR; TCRdb's copy has only in-frame clones and lacks some. The data show some 15,000 clones, around 30% seen once. This chain joins TRBV20-1 and TRBJ1-1; unclear D gene. The sequence was collected from a human donor with diffuse large B-cell lymphoma. Sequenced material: tumor tissue. The CDR3 nucleotides are TGCAGTGCTAGCCGGTCTGCTGAAGCTTTCTTT. Its translation is CSASRSAEAFF.